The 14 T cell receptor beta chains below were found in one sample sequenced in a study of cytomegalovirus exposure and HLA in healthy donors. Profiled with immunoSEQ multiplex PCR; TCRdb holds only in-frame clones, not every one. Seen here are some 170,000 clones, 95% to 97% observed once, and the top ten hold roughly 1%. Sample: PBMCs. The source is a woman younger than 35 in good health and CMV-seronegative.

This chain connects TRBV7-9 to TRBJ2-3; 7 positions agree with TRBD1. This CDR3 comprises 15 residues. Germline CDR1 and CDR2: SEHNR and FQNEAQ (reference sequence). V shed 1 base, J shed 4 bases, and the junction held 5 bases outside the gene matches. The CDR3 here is CASSLDWQGADTQYF. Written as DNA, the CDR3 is TGTGCCAGCAGCTTAGATTGGCAGGGGGCAGATACGCAGTATTTT.

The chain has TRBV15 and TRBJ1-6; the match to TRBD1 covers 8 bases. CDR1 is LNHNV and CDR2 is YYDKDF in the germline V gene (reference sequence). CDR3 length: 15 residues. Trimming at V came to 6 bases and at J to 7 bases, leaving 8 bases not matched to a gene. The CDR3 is CATRGSDRANSPLHF. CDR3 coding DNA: TGTGCCACCAGGGGCTCGGACAGGGCCAATTCACCCCTCCACTTT.

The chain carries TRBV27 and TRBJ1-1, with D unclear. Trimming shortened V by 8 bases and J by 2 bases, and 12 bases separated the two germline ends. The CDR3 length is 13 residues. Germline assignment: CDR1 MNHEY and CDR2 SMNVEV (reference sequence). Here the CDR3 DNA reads TGTGCCAGCGGCGGACTTGTAAACACTGAAGCTTTCTTT. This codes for CASGGLVNTEAFF.

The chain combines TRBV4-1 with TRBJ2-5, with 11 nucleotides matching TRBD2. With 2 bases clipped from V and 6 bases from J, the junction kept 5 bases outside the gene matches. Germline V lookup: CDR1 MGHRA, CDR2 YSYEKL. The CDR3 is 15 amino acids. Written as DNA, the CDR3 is TGCGCCAGCAGCCAACCGACTAGCGGGGTGAAGACCCAGTACTTC. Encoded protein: CASSQPTSGVKTQYF.

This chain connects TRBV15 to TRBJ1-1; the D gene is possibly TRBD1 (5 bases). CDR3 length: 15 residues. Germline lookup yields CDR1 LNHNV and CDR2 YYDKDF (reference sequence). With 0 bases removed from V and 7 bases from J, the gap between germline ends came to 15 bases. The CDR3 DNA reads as TGTGCCACCAGCAGAGATCGGGGGAAGACCGTTGAAGCTTTCTTT. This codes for CATSRDRGKTVEAFF.

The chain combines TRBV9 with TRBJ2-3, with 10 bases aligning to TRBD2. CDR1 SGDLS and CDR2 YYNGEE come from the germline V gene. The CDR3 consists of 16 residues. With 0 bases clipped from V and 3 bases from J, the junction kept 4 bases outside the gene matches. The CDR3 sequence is CASSVASGGGTDTQYF. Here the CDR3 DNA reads TGTGCCAGCAGCGTAGCTAGCGGGGGCGGGACAGATACGCAGTATTTT.

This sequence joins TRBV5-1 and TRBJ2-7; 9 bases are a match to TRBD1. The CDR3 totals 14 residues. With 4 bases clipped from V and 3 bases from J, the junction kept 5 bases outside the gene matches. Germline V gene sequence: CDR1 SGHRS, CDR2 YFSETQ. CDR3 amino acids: CASSRRDRDYEQYF. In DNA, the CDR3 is TGCGCCAGCAGCCGCCGGGACAGGGACTACGAGCAGTACTTC.

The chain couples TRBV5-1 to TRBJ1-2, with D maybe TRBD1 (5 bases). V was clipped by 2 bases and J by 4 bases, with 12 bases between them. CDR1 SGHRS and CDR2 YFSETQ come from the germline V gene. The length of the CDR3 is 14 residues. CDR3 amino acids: CASSFGGLGYGYTF. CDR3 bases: TGCGCCAGCAGCTTCGGGGGTCTCGGCTATGGCTACACCTTC.

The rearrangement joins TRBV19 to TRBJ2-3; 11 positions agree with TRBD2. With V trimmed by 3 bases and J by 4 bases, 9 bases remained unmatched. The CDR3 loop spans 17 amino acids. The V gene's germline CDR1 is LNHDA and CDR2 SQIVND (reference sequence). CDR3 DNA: TGTGCCAGTAGTATTAGGGGACTAGCGGAATTGCCAGATACGCAGTATTTT. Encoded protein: CASSIRGLAELPDTQYF.

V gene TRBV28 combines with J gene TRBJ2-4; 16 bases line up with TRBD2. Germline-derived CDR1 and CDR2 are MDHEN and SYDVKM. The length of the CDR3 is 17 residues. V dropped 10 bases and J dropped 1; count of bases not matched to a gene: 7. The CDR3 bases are TGTGCCATCTTAGGGACTAGCGGGGGGGCCGCCAAAAACATTCAGTACTTC. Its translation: CAILGTSGGAAKNIQYF. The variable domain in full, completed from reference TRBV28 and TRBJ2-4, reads DVKVTQSSRYLVKRTGEKVFLECVQDMDHENMFWYRQDPGLGLRLIYFSYDVKMKEKGDIPEGYSVSREKKERFSLILESASTNQTSMYLCAILGTSGGAAKNIQYFGAGTRLSVL.

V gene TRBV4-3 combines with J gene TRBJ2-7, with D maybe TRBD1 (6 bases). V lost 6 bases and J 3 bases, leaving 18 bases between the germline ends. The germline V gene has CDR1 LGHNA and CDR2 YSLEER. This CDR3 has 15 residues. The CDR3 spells CASSLVRGVGYEQYF. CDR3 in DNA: TGCGCCAGCAGTCTAGTCAGGGGTGTGGGCTACGAGCAGTACTTC.

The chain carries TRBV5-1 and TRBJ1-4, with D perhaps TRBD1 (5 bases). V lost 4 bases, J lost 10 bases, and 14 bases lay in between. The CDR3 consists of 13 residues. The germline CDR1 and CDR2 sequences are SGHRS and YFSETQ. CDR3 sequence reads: CASSRGLGAKLFF. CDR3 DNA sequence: TGCGCCAGCAGCCGGGGACTCGGTGCAAAACTGTTTTTT.

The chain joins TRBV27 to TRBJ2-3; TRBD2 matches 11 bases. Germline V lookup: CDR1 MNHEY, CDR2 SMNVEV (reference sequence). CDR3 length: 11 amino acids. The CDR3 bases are TGTGTTAGCGGGGGGGCTGGTACGCAGTATTTT. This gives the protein CVSGGAGTQYF.

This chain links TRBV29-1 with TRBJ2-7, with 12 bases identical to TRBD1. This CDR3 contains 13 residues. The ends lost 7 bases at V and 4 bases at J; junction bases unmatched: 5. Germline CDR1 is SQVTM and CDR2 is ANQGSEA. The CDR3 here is CSARDRGRYEQYF. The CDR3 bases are TGCAGCGCCAGGGACAGGGGGCGGTACGAGCAGTACTTC.